What follows are 12 T cell receptor beta chains derived from one specimen sequenced in a study of T-cell memory formation after mild COVID-19. MiXCR, applied by TCRdb to the 5' RACE reads, yields one record per CDR3 protein. This table holds about 440,000 distinct CDR3 sequences, 15% to 25% found once. Sequencing was carried out using PBMCs or a T cell subset sorted from them (not recorded which). The receptors stem from an adult woman who had mild COVID-19 (a few samples of this study predate the infection). Cell type and time point are not known.

This rearrangement joins TRBV13 to TRBJ2-3; 12 positions agree with TRBD2. The CDR3 totals 18 residues. The junction had 9 bases not matched to a gene; V was cut back by 3 bases and J by 2 bases. CDR1 PRHDT and CDR2 FYEKMQ come from the germline V gene (reference sequence). The DNA of the CDR3 is TGTGCCAGCAGCTTTTTCCCCACTAGCGGGAGGTCCACAGATACGCAGTATTTT. It encodes CASSFFPTSGRSTDTQYF. Based on the CDR3 plus reference TRBV13 and TRBJ2-3, the full variable domain is AAGVIQSPRHLIKEKRETATLKCYPIPRHDTVYWYQQGPGQDPQFLISFYEKMQSDKGSIPDRFSAQQFSDYHSELNMSSLELGDSALYFCASSFFPTSGRSTDTQYFGPGTRLTVL.

V usage is TRBV7-9 and J usage is TRBJ2-4; D gene uncertain. The CDR3 loop spans 14 amino acids. V gave up 5 bases and J gave up 5 bases, with 13 bases separating them. CDR1 is SEHNR and CDR2 is FQNEAQ in the germline V gene (reference sequence). CDR3 amino acids: CASSGGRTENIQYF. DNA of the CDR3: TGTGCCAGCAGCGGCGGTCGGACCGAAAACATTCAGTACTTC.

This clonotype was seen a few times. V is TRBV19 and J is TRBJ2-2; TRBD2 matches 7 bases. The CDR3 is 12 amino acids. Unmatched junction bases numbered 4, after V lost 4 bases and J lost 11 bases. Per germline, CDR1 LNHDA and CDR2 SQIVND (reference sequence). Here the CDR3 reads CASSTGRVELFF. DNA of the CDR3: TGTGCCAGTAGTACAGGGAGGGTAGAGCTGTTTTTT.

This chain connects TRBV20-1 to TRBJ2-2, with D perhaps matching TRBD1 (5 bases). Germline V CDR1 and CDR2: DFQATT, SNEGSKA (reference sequence). The CDR3 length is 14 residues. The V end was cut by 2 bases, the J end by 3 bases, with 10 bases between. In DNA form, the CDR3 reads TGCAGTGCTAGATCAGTGACAGACACCGGGGAGCTGTTTTTT. Its protein product is CSARSVTDTGELFF.

The genes are TRBV5-1 and TRBJ2-1; TRBD2 might be the D (5 bases). There are 15 residues in the CDR3. The V end lost 1 base, the J end lost 4 bases, and 12 bases lay between the germline ends. Germline V gene lookup returns CDR1 SGHRS and CDR2 YFSETQ. The CDR3 spells CASSLFRGLYNEQFF. Here the CDR3 DNA reads TGCGCCAGCAGCTTGTTCCGGGGATTATACAATGAGCAGTTCTTC.

This clonotype appeared once. The chain couples TRBV12-3 or TRBV12-4 to TRBJ1-2; 7 nucleotides align to TRBD1. V was clipped by 2 bases and J by 1 base; unmatched bases: 10. The CDR3 totals 17 residues. Here the CDR3 reads CASSLQAGQLINYGYTF. The CDR3 DNA reads as TGTGCCAGCAGTTTACAGGCGGGACAGCTCATTAACTATGGCTACACCTTC.

This clonotype was detected many times. This chain connects TRBV5-1 to TRBJ1-6, with D tentatively TRBD1 (6 bases). The CDR3 has 15 amino acids. Trimming removed 3 bases at V and 6 bases at J, with 13 bases between. CDR1 is SGHRS and CDR2 is YFSETQ in the germline V gene. CDR3 nucleotide sequence: TGCGCCAGCAGCTCGAACGGGGGCATTAATTCACCCCTCCACTTT. Translation: CASSSNGGINSPLHF.

The chain is built from TRBV20-1 and TRBJ2-7; D unclear. CDR1 is DFQATT and CDR2 is SNEGSKA in the germline V gene (reference sequence). This CDR3 is 14 amino acids long. Trimming cost V 1 base and J 3 bases, with 13 bases left between them. The CDR3 DNA reads as TGCAGTGCTAGAGGGGCAGCGATCAGCTACGAGCAGTACTTC. Encoded protein: CSARGAAISYEQYF.

This clonotype appeared a few times. V usage is TRBV12-3 or TRBV12-4 and J usage is TRBJ2-3, with 7 bases lining up with TRBD1. The CDR3 length is 14 residues. The ends lost 3 bases at V and 2 bases at J; junction bases unmatched: 2. In DNA, the CDR3 is TGTGCCAGCAGTTTTGACAGGGCCACAGATACGCAGTATTTT. Its protein is CASSFDRATDTQYF.

This clonotype was observed a handful of times. The V gene is TRBV12-3 or TRBV12-4, the J gene TRBJ2-1; D gene uncertain. Trimming stripped 7 bases from V and 8 bases from J, with 9 bases between. The CDR3 is made up of 11 amino acids. CDR3 nucleotide sequence: TGTGCCAGCACCCATCGCGATGAGCAGTTCTTC. Protein: CASTHRDEQFF.

This clonotype showed up just a few times. The chain employs TRBV5-1 and TRBJ1-3; D ambiguous. V shed 5 bases and J shed 1 base, with 10 bases lying between them. Germline CDR1 SGHRS, CDR2 YFSETQ. This CDR3 comprises 14 residues. The CDR3 DNA reads TGCGCCAGCAGTCCAGCAGATTCTGGAAACACCATATATTTT. It codes for CASSPADSGNTIYF.

The chain is built from TRBV10-3 and TRBJ2-2, with 7 bases identical to TRBD2. V dropped 0 bases and J dropped 3; count of bases not matched to a gene: 7. Looked up from germline, CDR1 is ENHRY and CDR2 is SYGVKD. The CDR3 is made up of 17 amino acids. The CDR3 loop reads CAISESEREAYTGELFF. CDR3 nucleotide sequence: TGTGCCATCAGTGAGTCAGAACGGGAGGCGTACACCGGGGAGCTGTTTTTT.